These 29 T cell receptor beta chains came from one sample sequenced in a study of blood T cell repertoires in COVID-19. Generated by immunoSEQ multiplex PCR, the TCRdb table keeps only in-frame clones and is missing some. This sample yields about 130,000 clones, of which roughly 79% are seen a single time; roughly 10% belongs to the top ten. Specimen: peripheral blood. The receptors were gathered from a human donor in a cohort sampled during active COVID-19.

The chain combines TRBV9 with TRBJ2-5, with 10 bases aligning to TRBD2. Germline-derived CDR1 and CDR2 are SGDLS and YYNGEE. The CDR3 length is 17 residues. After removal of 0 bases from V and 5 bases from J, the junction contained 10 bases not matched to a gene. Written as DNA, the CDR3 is TGTGCCAGCAGCGTAGGATTCCTAGCGGGGGCCGCGGAGACCCAGTACTTC. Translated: CASSVGFLAGAAETQYF.

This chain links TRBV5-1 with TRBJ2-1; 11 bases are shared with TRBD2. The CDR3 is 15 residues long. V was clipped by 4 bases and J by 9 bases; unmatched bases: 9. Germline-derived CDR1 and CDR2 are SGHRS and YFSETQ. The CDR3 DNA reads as TGCGCCAGCAGCGAAACTAGCGGGGGCGGGGGTGAGCAGTTCTTC. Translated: CASSETSGGGGEQFF.

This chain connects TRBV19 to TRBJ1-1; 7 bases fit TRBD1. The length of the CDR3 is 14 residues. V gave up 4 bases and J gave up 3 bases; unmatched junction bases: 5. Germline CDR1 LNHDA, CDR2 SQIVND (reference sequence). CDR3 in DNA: TGTGCCAGTAGTACGCAGGGGGTTTACACTGAAGCTTTCTTT. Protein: CASSTQGVYTEAFF. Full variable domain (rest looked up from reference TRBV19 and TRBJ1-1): DGGITQSPKYLFRKEGQNVTLSCEQNLNHDAMYWYRQDPGQGLRLIYYSQIVNDFQKGDIAEGYSVSREKKESFPLTVTSAQKNPTAFYLCASSTQGVYTEAFFGQGTRLTVV.

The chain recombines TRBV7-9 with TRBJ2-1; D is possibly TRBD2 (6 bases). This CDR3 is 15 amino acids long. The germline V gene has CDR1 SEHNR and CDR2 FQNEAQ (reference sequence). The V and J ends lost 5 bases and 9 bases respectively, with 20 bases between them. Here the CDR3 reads CASSHPGLSSIEQFF. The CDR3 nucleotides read TGTGCCAGCAGCCATCCGGGACTCTCCTCGATTGAGCAGTTCTTC.

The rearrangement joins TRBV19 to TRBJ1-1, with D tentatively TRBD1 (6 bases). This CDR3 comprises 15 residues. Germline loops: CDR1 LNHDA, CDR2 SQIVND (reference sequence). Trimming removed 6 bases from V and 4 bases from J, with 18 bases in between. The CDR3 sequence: CASSSSGQSGTEAFF. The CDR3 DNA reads TGTGCCAGTAGCTCGAGCGGACAGTCGGGCACTGAAGCTTTCTTT.

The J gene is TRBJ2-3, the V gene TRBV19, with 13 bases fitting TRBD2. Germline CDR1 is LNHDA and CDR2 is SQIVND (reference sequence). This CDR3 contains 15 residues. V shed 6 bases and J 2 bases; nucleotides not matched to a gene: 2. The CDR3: CASRGLAGSTDTQYF. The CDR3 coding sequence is TGTGCCAGTAGGGGACTAGCGGGGTCCACAGATACGCAGTATTTT. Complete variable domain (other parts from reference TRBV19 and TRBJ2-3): DGGITQSPKYLFRKEGQNVTLSCEQNLNHDAMYWYRQDPGQGLRLIYYSQIVNDFQKGDIAEGYSVSREKKESFPLTVTSAQKNPTAFYLCASRGLAGSTDTQYFGPGTRLTVL.

CDR3: CASSRSGQRSSGNTIYF. The CDR3 DNA follows: TGTGCCAGTAGTAGATCGGGACAGAGAAGCTCTGGAAACACCATATATTTT. The chain joins TRBV19 to TRBJ1-3; 7 nucleotides match TRBD1. Germline V lookup: CDR1 LNHDA, CDR2 SQIVND (reference sequence). The CDR3 runs 17 residues. Trimming cost V 4 bases and J 0 bases; bases outside gene matches: 9.

The CDR3 sequence: CASSLGARGQEEQYF. CDR3 bases: TGTGCCAGCAGCTTAGGCGCCAGGGGGCAAGAAGAGCAGTACTTC. The chain carries TRBV13 and TRBJ2-7; 8 positions match TRBD1. The germline V gene encodes CDR1 PRHDT and CDR2 FYEKMQ (reference sequence). CDR3 size: 15 residues. After removal of 0 bases from V and 7 bases from J, the junction contained 8 bases not matched to a gene.

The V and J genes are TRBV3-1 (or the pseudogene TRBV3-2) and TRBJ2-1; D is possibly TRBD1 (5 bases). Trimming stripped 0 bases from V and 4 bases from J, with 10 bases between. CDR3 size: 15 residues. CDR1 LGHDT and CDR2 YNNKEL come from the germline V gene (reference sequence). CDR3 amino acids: CASSQETAVYNEQFF. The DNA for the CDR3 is TGTGCCAGCAGCCAAGAGACAGCAGTTTACAATGAGCAGTTCTTC.

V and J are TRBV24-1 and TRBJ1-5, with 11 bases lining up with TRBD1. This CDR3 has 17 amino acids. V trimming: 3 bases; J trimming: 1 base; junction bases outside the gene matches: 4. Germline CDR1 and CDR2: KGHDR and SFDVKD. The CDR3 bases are TGTGCCACCAGTGATCCGGGACAGGGGGAAAGCAATCAGCCCCAGCATTTT. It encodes CATSDPGQGESNQPQHF.

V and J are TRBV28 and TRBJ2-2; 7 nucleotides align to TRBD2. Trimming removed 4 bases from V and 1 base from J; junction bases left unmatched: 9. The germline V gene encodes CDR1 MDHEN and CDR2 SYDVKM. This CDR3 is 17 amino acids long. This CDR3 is CASSSLGGRVNTGELFF. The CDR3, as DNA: TGTGCCAGCAGTTCCCTCGGGGGGAGGGTGAACACCGGGGAGCTGTTTTTT.

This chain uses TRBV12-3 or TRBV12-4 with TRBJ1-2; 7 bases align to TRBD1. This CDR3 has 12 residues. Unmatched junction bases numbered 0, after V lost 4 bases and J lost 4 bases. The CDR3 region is CASSSGGYGYTF. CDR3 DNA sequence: TGTGCCAGCAGTTCAGGGGGCTATGGCTACACCTTC.

The CDR3 coding sequence is TGCAGCGTTGAAGATCTTCTTTCTAGCTGGGAGACCCAGTACTTC. Translated, it gives CSVEDLLSSWETQYF. This chain connects TRBV29-1 to TRBJ2-5; TRBD2 might be the D (5 bases). The CDR3 contains 15 residues. Trimming stripped 0 bases from V and 5 bases from J, with 16 bases between. CDR1 is SQVTM and CDR2 is ANQGSEA in the germline V gene.

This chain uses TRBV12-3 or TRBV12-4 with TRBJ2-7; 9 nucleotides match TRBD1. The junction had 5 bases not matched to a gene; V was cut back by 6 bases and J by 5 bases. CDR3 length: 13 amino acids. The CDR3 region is CASRGTGWNEQYF. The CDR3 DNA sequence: TGTGCCAGCAGAGGGACAGGGTGGAACGAGCAGTACTTC.

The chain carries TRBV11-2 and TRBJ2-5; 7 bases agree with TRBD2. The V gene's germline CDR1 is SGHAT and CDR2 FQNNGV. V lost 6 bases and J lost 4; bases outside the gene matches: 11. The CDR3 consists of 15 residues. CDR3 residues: CASRPVRGRGETQYF. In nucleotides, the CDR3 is TGTGCCAGCAGACCAGTGCGGGGGAGGGGAGAGACCCAGTACTTC.

The CDR3 DNA reads as TGTGCCAGTGTCAACAGGGAATCGAACACTGAAGCTTTCTTT. Protein sequence: CASVNRESNTEAFF. This chain uses TRBV19 with TRBJ1-1, with D tentatively TRBD1 (6 bases). The length of the CDR3 is 14 residues. Germline V gives CDR1 LNHDA, CDR2 SQIVND (reference sequence). Trimming left V 8 bases short and J 1 base short, with 14 bases between.

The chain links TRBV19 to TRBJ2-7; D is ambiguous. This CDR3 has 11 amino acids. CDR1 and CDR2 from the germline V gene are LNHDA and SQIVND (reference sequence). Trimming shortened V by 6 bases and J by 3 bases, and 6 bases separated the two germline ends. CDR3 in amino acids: CASRSGYEQYF. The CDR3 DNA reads TGTGCCAGTAGGTCGGGCTACGAGCAGTACTTC. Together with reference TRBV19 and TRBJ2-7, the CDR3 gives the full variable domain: DGGITQSPKYLFRKEGQNVTLSCEQNLNHDAMYWYRQDPGQGLRLIYYSQIVNDFQKGDIAEGYSVSREKKESFPLTVTSAQKNPTAFYLCASRSGYEQYFGPGTRLTVT.

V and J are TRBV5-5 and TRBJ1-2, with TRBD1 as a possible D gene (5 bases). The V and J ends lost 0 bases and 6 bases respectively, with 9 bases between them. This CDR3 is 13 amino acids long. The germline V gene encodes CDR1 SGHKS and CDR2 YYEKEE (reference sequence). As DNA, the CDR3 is TGTGCCAGCAGCTTGGGCCCCAGGGATGGCTACACCTTC. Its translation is CASSLGPRDGYTF. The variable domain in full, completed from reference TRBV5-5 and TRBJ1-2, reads DAGVTQSPTHLIKTRGQQVTLRCSPISGHKSVSWYQQVLGQGPQFIFQYYEKEERGRGNFPDRFSARQFPNYSSELNVNALLLGDSALYLCASSLGPRDGYTFGSGTRLTVV.

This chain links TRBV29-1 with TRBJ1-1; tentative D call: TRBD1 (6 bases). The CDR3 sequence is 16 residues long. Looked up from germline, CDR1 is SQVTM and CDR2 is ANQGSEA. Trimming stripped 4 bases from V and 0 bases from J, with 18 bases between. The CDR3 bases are TGCAGCGTTGGGTTAACCGGGACAATCATGAACACTGAAGCTTTCTTT. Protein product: CSVGLTGTIMNTEAFF.

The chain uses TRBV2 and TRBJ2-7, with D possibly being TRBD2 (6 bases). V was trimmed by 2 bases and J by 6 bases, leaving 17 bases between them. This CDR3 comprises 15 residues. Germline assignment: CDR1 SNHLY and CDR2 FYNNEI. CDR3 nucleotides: TGTGCCAGCAGTGAATTGTCTAGCGCATTGGGCGAGCAGTACTTC. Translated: CASSELSSALGEQYF.

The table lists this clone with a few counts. CDR3 amino acids: CASSPQVRQGVNEKLFF. As DNA, the CDR3 is TGCGCCAGCAGCCCACAAGTGCGACAGGGAGTTAATGAAAAACTGTTTTTT. The V call is TRBV4-1, the J call TRBJ1-4, with 7 bases identical to TRBD1. The CDR3 covers 17 residues. Unmatched junction bases numbered 12, after V lost 4 bases and J lost 4 bases. Germline values: CDR1 MGHRA, CDR2 YSYEKL.

This chain's CDR3 is CASSPWTFLGEKLFF. In nucleotides, the CDR3 is TGTGCCAGCAGCCCCTGGACTTTTCTGGGTGAAAAACTGTTTTTT. The rearrangement uses TRBV7-9 and TRBJ1-4; D is unclear. V lost 5 bases and J 7 bases, leaving 17 bases between the germline ends. Germline values: CDR1 SEHNR, CDR2 FQNEAQ (reference sequence). The CDR3 covers 15 residues.

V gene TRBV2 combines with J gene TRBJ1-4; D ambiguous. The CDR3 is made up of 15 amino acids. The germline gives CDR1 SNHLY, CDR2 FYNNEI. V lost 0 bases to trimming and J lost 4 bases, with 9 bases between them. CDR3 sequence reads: CASSEAGGNNEKLFF. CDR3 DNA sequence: TGTGCCAGCAGTGAAGCCGGAGGGAATAATGAAAAACTGTTTTTT.

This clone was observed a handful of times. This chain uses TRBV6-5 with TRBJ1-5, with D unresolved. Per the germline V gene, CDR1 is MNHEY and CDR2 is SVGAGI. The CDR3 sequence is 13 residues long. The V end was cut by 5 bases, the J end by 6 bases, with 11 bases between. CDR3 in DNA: TGTGCCAGCAGTCTAGTAATTGGTCAGCCCCAGCATTTT. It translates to CASSLVIGQPQHF.

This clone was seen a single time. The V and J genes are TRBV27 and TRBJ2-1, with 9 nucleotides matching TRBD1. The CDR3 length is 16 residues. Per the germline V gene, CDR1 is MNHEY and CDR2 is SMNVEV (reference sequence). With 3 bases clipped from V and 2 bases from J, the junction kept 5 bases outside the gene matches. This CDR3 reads CASSFIRTGAYNEQFF. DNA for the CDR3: TGTGCCAGCAGTTTCATTAGGACAGGGGCCTACAATGAGCAGTTCTTC.

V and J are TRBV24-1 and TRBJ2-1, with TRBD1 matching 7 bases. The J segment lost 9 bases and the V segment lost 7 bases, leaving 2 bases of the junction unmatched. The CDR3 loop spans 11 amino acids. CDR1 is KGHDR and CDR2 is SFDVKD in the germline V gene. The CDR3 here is CATRRGLEQFF. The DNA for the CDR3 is TGTGCCACCAGAAGGGGGCTTGAGCAGTTCTTC.

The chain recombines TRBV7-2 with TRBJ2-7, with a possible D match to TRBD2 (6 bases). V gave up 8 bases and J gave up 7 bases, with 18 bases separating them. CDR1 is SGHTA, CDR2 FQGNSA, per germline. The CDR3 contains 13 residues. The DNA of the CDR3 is TGTGCCAGCTTCGGTGGCGGGACTTGGGAGCAGTACTTC. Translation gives CASFGGGTWEQYF. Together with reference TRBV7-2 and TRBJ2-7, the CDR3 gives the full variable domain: GAGVSQSPSNKVTEKGKDVELRCDPISGHTALYWYRQSLGQGLEFLIYFQGNSAPDKSGLPSDRFSAERTGGSVSTLTIQRTQQEDSAVYLCASFGGGTWEQYFGPGTRLTVT.

As DNA, the CDR3 is TGCAGCGTGGGAACTAGAGGACTAGCCACTTACGAGCAGTACTTC. Residues: CSVGTRGLATYEQYF. The chain carries TRBV29-1 and TRBJ2-7; 8 bases match TRBD2. Germline assignment: CDR1 SQVTM and CDR2 ANQGSEA. There are 15 residues in the CDR3. V was pared by 6 bases and J by 4 bases, with 14 bases of the junction left unmatched.

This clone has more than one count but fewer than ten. The CDR3 reads CASSSSGGQPQHF. CDR3 bases: TGTGCCAGCAGCTCCTCAGGGGGGCAGCCCCAGCATTTT. This chain uses TRBV12-1 with TRBJ1-5; TRBD1 is the table's D call, not checked against the DNA. TRBV12-1 is a documented pseudogene. The CDR3 has 13 residues.